This entry lists 15 T cell receptor beta chains sequenced from one sample in a study of blood T cell repertoires in COVID-19. Assay used: immunoSEQ multiplex PCR; TCRdb lists only in-frame clones, some missing. The sample records 100,000 to 150,000 clones, 70% to 90% being singletons. The sample was PBMCs or T cells enriched from blood (not recorded which). All receptors come from a woman aged 50 to 60 who had recovered from COVID-19.

The V gene is TRBV1, the J gene TRBJ2-7; TRBD1 is the table's D call and was not checked against the DNA. TRBV1 is a known pseudogene. This CDR3 spans 16 amino acids. The CDR3 here is CTSSQEGAGCAYEQYF. In DNA, the CDR3 is TGCACCAGCAGCCAGGAGGGGGCGGGGTGCGCCTACGAGCAGTACTTC.

CDR3 nucleotides: TGTGCCAGCAGCTTTGGGGCCACAGCATACAATGAGCAGTTCTTC. This codes for CASSFGATAYNEQFF. The chain is built from TRBV5-6 and TRBJ2-1, with TRBD1 as a possible D gene (5 bases). Trimming took 2 bases from V and 4 from J, leaving 13 bases between them. This CDR3 is 15 amino acids long. Germline CDR1 is SGHDT and CDR2 is YYEEEE.

This clone has a handful of counts. This chain links TRBV27 with TRBJ2-3; TRBD2 matches at 10 bases. The CDR3 is 16 residues long. Germline CDR1 and CDR2: MNHEY and SMNVEV (reference sequence). V lost 3 bases to trimming and J lost 2 bases; unmatched junction nucleotides: 5. CDR3 region: CASSFLAGGPTDTQYF. CDR3 nucleotides: TGTGCCAGCAGTTTCTTAGCGGGGGGCCCCACAGATACGCAGTATTTT.

This chain connects TRBV6-5 to TRBJ1-4; D gene unclear. Germline lookup yields CDR1 MNHEY and CDR2 SVGAGI. The CDR3 sequence is 13 residues long. Trimming removed 0 bases from V and 8 bases from J, with 7 bases in between. CDR3 amino acids: CASSYSSGEKLFF. The CDR3 nucleotides are TGTGCCAGCAGTTACTCGTCCGGGGAAAAACTGTTTTTT.

This clone was counted once. J is TRBJ2-7 and V is TRBV29-1; tentative D call: TRBD1 (5 bases). This CDR3 spans 14 amino acids. Trimming took 4 bases from V and 0 from J, leaving 13 bases between them. The germline gives CDR1 SQVTM, CDR2 ANQGSEA. CDR3 coding DNA: TGCAGCGTTGTTGGGGCTGGCAACTCCTACGAGCAGTACTTC. It translates to CSVVGAGNSYEQYF.

This chain uses TRBV11-2 with TRBJ1-1; D not certain. V shed 7 bases and J shed 0 bases, with 21 bases lying between them. Germline assignment: CDR1 SGHAT and CDR2 FQNNGV. This CDR3 comprises 17 residues. CDR3 coding DNA: TGTGCCAGCACCCTTTTACCCCTTGGGCTTATGAACACTGAAGCTTTCTTT. This sequence encodes CASTLLPLGLMNTEAFF.

The chain couples TRBV2 to TRBJ2-7; 10 nucleotides align to TRBD2. The junction had 8 bases not matched to a gene; V was cut back by 6 bases and J by 6 bases. Germline CDR1 reads SNHLY; CDR2 reads FYNNEI. The CDR3 contains 14 residues. CDR3 nucleotides: TGTGCCAGCAGCGGCAATCTAGCGGGGGTCGAGCAGTACTTC. It specifies CASSGNLAGVEQYF.

The DNA of the CDR3 is TGTGCCAGCAGCGTAGTAGTAGGTGGGGGGAGTGAGCAGTTCTTC. Protein: CASSVVVGGGSEQFF. This rearrangement joins TRBV9 to TRBJ2-1; TRBD2 might be the D (6 bases). The CDR3 has 15 residues. Germline V gene lookup returns CDR1 SGDLS and CDR2 YYNGEE. V was pared by 0 bases and J by 9 bases, with 16 bases between. Together with reference TRBV9 and TRBJ2-1, the CDR3 gives the full variable domain: DSGVTQTPKHLITATGQRVTLRCSPRSGDLSVYWYQQSLDQGLQFLIQYYNGEERAKGNILERFSAQQFPDLHSELNLSSLELGDSALYFCASSVVVGGGSEQFFGPGTRLTVL.

This chain joins TRBV2 and TRBJ2-2; D remains unclear. The CDR3 loop spans 14 amino acids. Looked up from germline, CDR1 is SNHLY and CDR2 is FYNNEI. The ends were cut back, 2 bases at V and 2 bases at J, with 6 bases in the middle. The CDR3 nucleotides read TGTGCCAGCAGTGAACATCATAACACCGGGGAGCTGTTTTTT. Its translation is CASSEHHNTGELFF.

This rearrangement joins TRBV19 to TRBJ2-1; 8 bases line up with TRBD1. CDR3 length: 16 residues. CDR1 and CDR2 from the germline V gene are LNHDA and SQIVND (reference sequence). V lost 6 bases, J lost 7 bases, and 14 bases stayed unmatched. This CDR3 is CASRPTTGGSGNEQFF. The CDR3 DNA sequence: TGTGCCAGTAGACCAACCACAGGGGGTTCTGGGAATGAGCAGTTCTTC.

The rearrangement uses TRBV12-3 or TRBV12-4 and TRBJ1-6; a weak D match, TRBD1 (6 bases). The CDR3 consists of 13 residues. Trimming left V 6 bases short and J 9 bases short, with 12 bases between. For the CDR3, the DNA is TGTGCCAGCAGGGGGCAGGGGATTTCACCCCTCCACTTT. Protein sequence: CASRGQGISPLHF.

The chain has TRBV27 and TRBJ1-5, with D possibly being TRBD1 (6 bases). CDR3 length: 14 amino acids. V lost 6 bases to trimming and J lost 7 bases, with 16 bases between them. CDR1 and CDR2 from the germline V gene are MNHEY and SMNVEV (reference sequence). DNA of the CDR3: TGTGCCAGCAGGGGGGCAGGCCCGGAACAGCCCCAGCATTTT. This sequence encodes CASRGAGPEQPQHF.

The rearrangement uses TRBV6-5 and TRBJ1-2; 11 positions agree with TRBD1. The CDR3 spans 13 residues. Unmatched junction bases numbered 6, after V lost 6 bases and J lost 9 bases. Germline CDR1 reads MNHEY; CDR2 reads SVGAGI. For the CDR3, the DNA is TGTGCCAGCAGAACCCGGGACAGGGGGAGCTACACCTTC. Amino acid sequence: CASRTRDRGSYTF.

V gene TRBV9 combines with J gene TRBJ2-1; D possibly corresponds to TRBD2 (6 bases). Between the trimmed V and J ends, which lost 0 bases and 13 bases, there was a span of 26 bases. This CDR3 spans 17 amino acids. Germline loops: CDR1 SGDLS, CDR2 YYNGEE. CDR3 residues: CASSVGLPQDKGLDQFF. The CDR3 region has the DNA TGTGCCAGCAGCGTAGGGTTGCCCCAGGACAAGGGACTGGATCAGTTCTTC.

This chain joins TRBV11-2 and TRBJ2-3, with 9 bases aligning to TRBD2. V lost 5 bases to trimming and J lost 2 bases; unmatched junction nucleotides: 11. The germline gives CDR1 SGHAT, CDR2 FQNNGV. The CDR3 length is 17 residues. The CDR3 bases are TGTGCCAGCAGCCGTAGCGGGGGACGCCTTAACACAGATACGCAGTATTTT. This translates into CASSRSGGRLNTDTQYF.